The rows below give T cell receptor beta chains drawn from one sample of a study of T cell responses to AZD1222 COVID-19 vaccine. Generated by immunoSEQ multiplex PCR, the TCRdb table keeps only in-frame clones and is missing some. The table shows more than 75,000 clones, with more than 85% occurring only once. This specimen was peripheral blood, taken on day 0 of AZD1222 vaccination. The receptors stem from an adult in good health. CDR3s include the opening cysteine and the closing phenylalanine or tryptophan. Each record gives: V gene, J gene, D gene, clone size, CDR3 DNA, CDR3 protein. A D gene is named only where the DNA matches it firmly. Expanded clones are given a class, and other clones once, few, many or no size at all.

v_call: TRBV6-2/TRBV6-3; j_call: TRBJ1-5; d_call: -; clone_size: once; cdr3_nt: TGTGCCAGCAGCTCGGGAGACAGGCCCCAGCATTTT; cdr3_aa: CASSSGDRPQHF
v_call: TRBV27; j_call: TRBJ1-1; d_call: -; clone_size: -; cdr3_nt: TGTGCCAGCAGTTTAAGGGGGGCTGCTGAAGCTTTCTTT; cdr3_aa: CASSLRGAAEAFF
v_call: TRBV3-1/TRBV3-2; j_call: TRBJ1-2; d_call: -; clone_size: -; cdr3_nt: TGTGCCAGCAGCCAAGATTTTCGTGGCTACACCTTC; cdr3_aa: CASSQDFRGYTF
v_call: TRBV5-4; j_call: TRBJ2-3; d_call: -; clone_size: -; cdr3_nt: TGTGCCAGCAGCCAGGAGATAGGCACAGATACGCAGTATTTT; cdr3_aa: CASSQEIGTDTQYF
v_call: TRBV6-2/TRBV6-3; j_call: TRBJ2-1; d_call: -; clone_size: -; cdr3_nt: TGTGCCAGCAGCACCCAGAGGCGGGGTCGATTCAATGAGCAGTTCTTC; cdr3_aa: CASSTQRRGRFNEQFF
v_call: TRBV5-5; j_call: TRBJ1-1; d_call: -; clone_size: -; cdr3_nt: TGTGCCAGCAGCTTGGCAGGGTTGGCTTTCTTT; cdr3_aa: CASSLAGLAFF
v_call: TRBV5-1; j_call: TRBJ1-1; d_call: -; clone_size: -; cdr3_nt: TGCGCCAGCAGCGAGGGGGTGGCCACTGAAGCTTTCTTT; cdr3_aa: CASSEGVATEAFF
v_call: TRBV28; j_call: TRBJ1-1; d_call: -; clone_size: -; cdr3_nt: TGTGCCAGCAGCCCAGGGACGGCGACGGCAGCTGAAGCTTTCTTT; cdr3_aa: CASSPGTATAAEAFF
v_call: TRBV6-2/TRBV6-3; j_call: TRBJ1-2; d_call: TRBD1; clone_size: -; cdr3_nt: TGTGCCAGCAGTTACTCGAGAACAGGGGGAGTCTATGGCTACACCTTC; cdr3_aa: CASSYSRTGGVYGYTF
v_call: TRBV7-2; j_call: TRBJ2-2; d_call: TRBD2; clone_size: -; cdr3_nt: TGTGCCAGCAGCTTCTGGAGGGGAGGGACCGGGGAGCTGTTTTTT; cdr3_aa: CASSFWRGGTGELFF
v_call: TRBV7-7; j_call: TRBJ2-1; d_call: TRBD1; clone_size: -; cdr3_nt: TGTGACCATTTATGGGCCGGGACAGTTTACAATGAGCAGTTCTTC; cdr3_aa: CDHLWAGTVYNEQFF
v_call: TRBV12-5; j_call: TRBJ2-5; d_call: -; clone_size: -; cdr3_nt: TGTGCTAGTGCTGGGGCTCTAGGAGAGACCCAGTACTTC; cdr3_aa: CASAGALGETQYF
v_call: TRBV4-3; j_call: TRBJ1-2; d_call: -; clone_size: -; cdr3_nt: TGCGCCAGCAGCCAAGATGTGACTACTAACTATGGCTACACCTTC; cdr3_aa: CASSQDVTTNYGYTF
v_call: TRBV5-1; j_call: TRBJ2-2; d_call: -; clone_size: -; cdr3_nt: TGCGCCAGCAGCTCCGGGCCAACCGGGGAGCTGTTTTTT; cdr3_aa: CASSSGPTGELFF
v_call: TRBV30; j_call: TRBJ1-2; d_call: TRBD1; clone_size: -; cdr3_nt: TGTGCCTGGAGTTCCCCGGACAGGCCTGGCTACACCTTC; cdr3_aa: CAWSSPDRPGYTF
v_call: TRBV19; j_call: TRBJ2-7; d_call: TRBD2; clone_size: -; cdr3_nt: TGTGCCAGTAGTACTATGACTAGCGGGAACTACGAGCAGTACTTC; cdr3_aa: CASSTMTSGNYEQYF
v_call: TRBV7-2; j_call: TRBJ2-3; d_call: -; clone_size: once; cdr3_nt: TGTGCCAGCAGCTTAGTCAGGGAGTCAGATACGCAGTATTTT; cdr3_aa: CASSLVRESDTQYF
v_call: TRBV18; j_call: TRBJ1-1; d_call: TRBD1; clone_size: -; cdr3_nt: TGTGCCAGCTCACCACGTTATACAGGGGGCGCGGACACTGAAGCTTTCTTT; cdr3_aa: CASSPRYTGGADTEAFF
v_call: TRBV6-2/TRBV6-3; j_call: TRBJ2-5; d_call: TRBD1; clone_size: -; cdr3_nt: TGTGCCAGCAGCTCCCAGGACAGGGCCCAAGAGACCCAGTACTTC; cdr3_aa: CASSSQDRAQETQYF
v_call: TRBV2; j_call: TRBJ2-3; d_call: TRBD2; clone_size: -; cdr3_nt: TGTGCCAGCAGCCCGGGACTAGCGGGAGCATCGGATACGCAGTATTTT; cdr3_aa: CASSPGLAGASDTQYF
v_call: TRBV5-1; j_call: TRBJ2-7; d_call: -; clone_size: -; cdr3_nt: TGCGCCAGCAGCTCCCTCGGACCGGGGAACGAGCAGTACTTC; cdr3_aa: CASSSLGPGNEQYF
v_call: TRBV7-3; j_call: TRBJ2-2; d_call: TRBD2; clone_size: -; cdr3_nt: TGTGCCAGCAGCCGAGTCCTAGCGGGAGTAACCGGGGAGCTGTTTTTT; cdr3_aa: CASSRVLAGVTGELFF
v_call: TRBV30; j_call: TRBJ1-6; d_call: -; clone_size: -; cdr3_nt: TGTGCCTGGGGCAGGGGAGGTTCACCCCTCCACTTT; cdr3_aa: CAWGRGGSPLHF
v_call: TRBV18; j_call: TRBJ1-1; d_call: -; clone_size: -; cdr3_nt: TGTGCCAGCTCACCAGTTGCAAGTGGCGAAGCTTTCTTT; cdr3_aa: CASSPVASGEAFF
v_call: TRBV5-4; j_call: TRBJ1-2; d_call: TRBD1; clone_size: -; cdr3_nt: TGTGCCAGCAGCTTGAGGGACAGGGACTACTATGGCTACACCTTC; cdr3_aa: CASSLRDRDYYGYTF
v_call: TRBV7-3; j_call: TRBJ2-3; d_call: TRBD2; clone_size: -; cdr3_nt: TGTGCCAGCAGCTCTCCGATAGTAGCGGGGGCCGCAGATACGCAGTATTTT; cdr3_aa: CASSSPIVAGAADTQYF
v_call: TRBV28; j_call: TRBJ2-1; d_call: TRBD2; clone_size: once; cdr3_nt: TGTGCCAGCAGTTCCCCTAGCGGGGGCTCCTACAATGAGCAGTTCTTC; cdr3_aa: CASSSPSGGSYNEQFF
v_call: TRBV30; j_call: TRBJ2-2; d_call: -; clone_size: -; cdr3_nt: TGTGCCTGGGAGGAACTCCGGACAGCGGCCGGGGAGCTGTTTTTT; cdr3_aa: CAWEELRTAAGELFF
v_call: TRBV4-2; j_call: TRBJ2-3; d_call: -; clone_size: -; cdr3_nt: TGTGCCAGCAGCCAGCTGCGGGCCAGGGATATGAAAGATACGCAGTATTTT; cdr3_aa: CASSQLRARDMKDTQYF
v_call: TRBV28; j_call: TRBJ2-2; d_call: TRBD2; clone_size: -; cdr3_nt: TGTGCCAGCGCCAGGACTAGCGGGATAAACACCGGGGAGCTGTTTTTT; cdr3_aa: CASARTSGINTGELFF
v_call: TRBV3-1/TRBV3-2; j_call: TRBJ2-2; d_call: -; clone_size: once; cdr3_nt: TGTGCCAGCAGCCAAGTGGCAGGGGGGTCCGGGGAGCTGTTTTTT; cdr3_aa: CASSQVAGGSGELFF
v_call: TRBV10-3; j_call: TRBJ2-1; d_call: -; clone_size: -; cdr3_nt: TGTGCCATCAGTGCCCCCCCGGGGGCTAGCTTAGGGAATGAGCAGTTCTTC; cdr3_aa: CAISAPPGASLGNEQFF
v_call: TRBV21-1; j_call: TRBJ2-3; d_call: -; clone_size: -; cdr3_nt: TGTGCCAGCAGCAAAGTAGTAGGGAGACTCACAGATACGCAGTATTTT; cdr3_aa: CASSKVVGRLTDTQYF
v_call: TRBV19; j_call: TRBJ1-5; d_call: -; clone_size: once; cdr3_nt: TGTGCCAGTAGTATTAAGGGGCTGAGGCCCCAGCATTTT; cdr3_aa: CASSIKGLRPQHF
v_call: TRBV28; j_call: TRBJ2-1; d_call: TRBD2; clone_size: -; cdr3_nt: TGTGCCATCGGGACTAGCGGGAGCCATGAGCAGTTCTTC; cdr3_aa: CAIGTSGSHEQFF
v_call: TRBV11-3; j_call: TRBJ2-7; d_call: -; clone_size: -; cdr3_nt: TGTGCCAGCAGCTTAACAGGGACCTACGAGCAGTACTTC; cdr3_aa: CASSLTGTYEQYF
v_call: TRBV24-1; j_call: TRBJ1-2; d_call: TRBD1; clone_size: once; cdr3_nt: TGTGCCACCAGTGATAGAACAGGGGCAGGGGGCTACACCTTC; cdr3_aa: CATSDRTGAGGYTF
v_call: TRBV10-3; j_call: TRBJ1-2; d_call: -; clone_size: -; cdr3_nt: TGTGCCATCAGTATGGCACAAGGGGGCTATGGCTACACCTTC; cdr3_aa: CAISMAQGGYGYTF
v_call: TRBV6-2/TRBV6-3; j_call: TRBJ2-7; d_call: TRBD2; clone_size: few; cdr3_nt: TGTGCCAGCAGTTGGCGACTCCGGGAGGGCTACGAGCAGTACTTC; cdr3_aa: CASSWRLREGYEQYF
v_call: TRBV27; j_call: TRBJ1-4; d_call: TRBD1; clone_size: -; cdr3_nt: TGTGCCAGCAGTTTAGTGCCGGGACAGGGGGTGCCCTCTAATGAAAAACTGTTTTTT; cdr3_aa: CASSLVPGQGVPSNEKLFF
v_call: TRBV9; j_call: TRBJ2-1; d_call: -; clone_size: -; cdr3_nt: TGTGCCAGCAGCGTCTCCGGACTGATAGGCAATGAGCAGTTCTTC; cdr3_aa: CASSVSGLIGNEQFF
v_call: TRBV28; j_call: TRBJ1-4; d_call: -; clone_size: -; cdr3_nt: TGTGCCAGCAGTCCAGGCCAGGCAGTGAATGAAAAACTGTTTTTT; cdr3_aa: CASSPGQAVNEKLFF